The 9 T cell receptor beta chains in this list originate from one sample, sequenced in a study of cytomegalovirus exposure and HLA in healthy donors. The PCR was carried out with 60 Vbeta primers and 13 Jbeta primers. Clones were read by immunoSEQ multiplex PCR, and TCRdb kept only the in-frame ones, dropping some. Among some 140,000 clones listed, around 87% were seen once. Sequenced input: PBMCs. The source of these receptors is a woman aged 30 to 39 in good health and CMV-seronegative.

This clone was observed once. The CDR3 spells CASSLVASGTAWNTEAFF. The CDR3 bases are TGTGCCAGCAGCTTAGTTGCTTCGGGGACAGCTTGGAACACTGAAGCTTTCTTT. This sequence joins TRBV7-9 and TRBJ1-1, with 7 bases fitting TRBD1. This CDR3 is built from 18 residues. In germline, CDR1 is SEHNR, CDR2 FQNEAQ (reference sequence). V was pared by 1 base and J by 1 base, with 12 bases of the junction left unmatched.

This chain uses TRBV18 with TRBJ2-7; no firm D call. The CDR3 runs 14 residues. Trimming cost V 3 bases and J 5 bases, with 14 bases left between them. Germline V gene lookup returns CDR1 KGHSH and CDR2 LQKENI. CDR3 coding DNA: TGTGCCAGCTCACCGACTGGCCCCGCCCACGAGCAGTACTTC. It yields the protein CASSPTGPAHEQYF.

The CDR3 nucleotides are TGTGCCTGGGAGGGGGGGGATACCTACGAGCAGTACTTC. Translating it yields CAWEGGDTYEQYF. The chain links TRBV30 to TRBJ2-7; a weak D match, TRBD2 (7 bases). In germline, CDR1 is GTSNPN, CDR2 SVGIG (reference sequence). Deletions cut 5 bases from V and 2 bases from J, with 13 bases between. The CDR3 contains 13 residues.

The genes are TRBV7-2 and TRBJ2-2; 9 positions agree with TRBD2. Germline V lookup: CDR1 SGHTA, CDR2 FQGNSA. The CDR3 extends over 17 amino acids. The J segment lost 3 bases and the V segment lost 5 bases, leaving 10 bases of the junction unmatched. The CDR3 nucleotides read TGTGCCAGCAGCCTTCTCGGCGGGGGGGGTCACACCGGGGAGCTGTTTTTT. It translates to CASSLLGGGGHTGELFF. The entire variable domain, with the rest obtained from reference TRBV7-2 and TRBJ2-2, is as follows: GAGVSQSPSNKVTEKGKDVELRCDPISGHTALYWYRQSLGQGLEFLIYFQGNSAPDKSGLPSDRFSAERTGGSVSTLTIQRTQQEDSAVYLCASSLLGGGGHTGELFFGEGSRLTVL.

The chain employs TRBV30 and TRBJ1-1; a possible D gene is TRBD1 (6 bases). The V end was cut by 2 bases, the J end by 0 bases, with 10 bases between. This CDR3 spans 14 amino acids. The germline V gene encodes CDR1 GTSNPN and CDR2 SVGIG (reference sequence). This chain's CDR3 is CAWSQGHLNTEAFF. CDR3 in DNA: TGTGCCTGGAGTCAGGGACATCTGAACACTGAAGCTTTCTTT.

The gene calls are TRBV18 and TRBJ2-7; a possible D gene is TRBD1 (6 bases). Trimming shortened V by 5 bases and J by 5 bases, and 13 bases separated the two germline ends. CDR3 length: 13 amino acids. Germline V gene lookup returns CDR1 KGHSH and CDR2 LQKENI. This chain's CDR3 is CASSGQGSDEQYF. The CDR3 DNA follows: TGTGCCAGCTCAGGTCAGGGGTCCGACGAGCAGTACTTC.

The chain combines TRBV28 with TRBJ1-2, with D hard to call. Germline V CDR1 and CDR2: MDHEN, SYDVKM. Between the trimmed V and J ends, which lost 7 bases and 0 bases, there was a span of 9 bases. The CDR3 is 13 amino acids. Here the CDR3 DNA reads TGTGCCAGCATGGAACAGACTAACTATGGCTACACCTTC. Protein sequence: CASMEQTNYGYTF.

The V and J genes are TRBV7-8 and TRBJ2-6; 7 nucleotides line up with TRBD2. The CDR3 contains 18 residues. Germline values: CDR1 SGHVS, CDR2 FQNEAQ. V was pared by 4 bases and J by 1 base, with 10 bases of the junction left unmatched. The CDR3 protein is CASSSSGGIGSGANVLTF. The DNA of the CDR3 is TGTGCCAGCAGCTCCTCGGGAGGCATCGGATCTGGGGCCAACGTCCTGACTTTC.

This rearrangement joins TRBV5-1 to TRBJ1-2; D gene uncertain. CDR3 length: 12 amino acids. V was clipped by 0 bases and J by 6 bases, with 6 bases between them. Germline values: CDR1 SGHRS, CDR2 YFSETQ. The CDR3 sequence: CASSLDSDGYTF. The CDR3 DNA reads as TGCGCCAGCAGCTTGGACAGTGATGGCTACACCTTC.